This TCR beta chain comes out of a study of T cell changes during pregnancy in multiple sclerosis. Method: immunoSEQ multiplex PCR; TCRdb's copy keeps in-frame clones and lacks some. The table includes approximately 49,000 clones, nearly 90% detected once. Trimming shortened V by 0 bases and J by 1 base, and 10 bases separated the two germline ends. Germline loops: CDR1 SGDLS, CDR2 YYNGEE. This CDR3 has 15 amino acids. The V call is TRBV9, the J call TRBJ1-1; D possibly corresponds to TRBD1 (5 bases). This clonotype originated in a female donor in good health, enrolled as a control in a pregnancy study. The sample here was peripheral blood, taken after pregnancy. The chain's CDR3 is CASSVVGGANTEAFF. The CDR3 DNA reads TGTGCCAGCAGCGTAGTGGGCGGGGCGAACACTGAAGCTTTCTTT.